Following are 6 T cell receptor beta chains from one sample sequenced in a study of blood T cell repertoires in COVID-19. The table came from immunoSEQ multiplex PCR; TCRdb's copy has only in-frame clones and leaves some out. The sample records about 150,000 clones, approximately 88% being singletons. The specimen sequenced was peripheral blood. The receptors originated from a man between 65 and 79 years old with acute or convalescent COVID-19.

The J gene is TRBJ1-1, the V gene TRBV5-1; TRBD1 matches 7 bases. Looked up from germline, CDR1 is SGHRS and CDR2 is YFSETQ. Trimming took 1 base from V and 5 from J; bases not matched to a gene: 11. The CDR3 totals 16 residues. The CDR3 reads CASSLQGGEVWTEAFF. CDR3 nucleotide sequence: TGCGCCAGCAGCTTGCAAGGGGGCGAAGTTTGGACTGAAGCTTTCTTT.

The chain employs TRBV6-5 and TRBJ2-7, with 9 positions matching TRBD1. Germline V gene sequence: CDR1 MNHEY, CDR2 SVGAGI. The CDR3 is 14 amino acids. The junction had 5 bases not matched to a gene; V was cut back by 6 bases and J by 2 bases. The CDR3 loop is CASRPGQGPYEQYF. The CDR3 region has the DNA TGTGCCAGCAGGCCGGGACAGGGCCCCTACGAGCAGTACTTC.

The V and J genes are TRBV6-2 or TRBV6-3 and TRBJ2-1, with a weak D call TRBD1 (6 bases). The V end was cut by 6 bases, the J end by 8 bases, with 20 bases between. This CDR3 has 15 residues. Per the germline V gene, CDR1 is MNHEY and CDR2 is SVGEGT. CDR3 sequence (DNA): TGTGCCAGCAGCTCAGGGGACGGGGCAGATGATGAGCAGTTCTTC. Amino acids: CASSSGDGADDEQFF.

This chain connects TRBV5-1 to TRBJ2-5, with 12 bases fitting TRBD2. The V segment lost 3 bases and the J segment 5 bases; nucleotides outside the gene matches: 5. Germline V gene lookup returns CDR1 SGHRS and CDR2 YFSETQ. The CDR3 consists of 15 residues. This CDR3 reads CASSWEGLAGETQYF. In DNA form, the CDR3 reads TGCGCCAGCAGCTGGGAGGGACTAGCGGGCGAGACCCAGTACTTC.

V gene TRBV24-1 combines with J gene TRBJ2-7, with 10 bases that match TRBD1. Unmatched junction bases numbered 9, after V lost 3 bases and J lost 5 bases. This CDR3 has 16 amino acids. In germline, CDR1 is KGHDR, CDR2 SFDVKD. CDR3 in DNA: TGTGCCACCAGTGATACTCACGACAGGGGGCGTAACGAGCAGTACTTC. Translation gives CATSDTHDRGRNEQYF.

The CDR3 loop is CASSYSAGAVGELFF. The CDR3 bases are TGTGCCAGCAGCTACTCGGCGGGAGCGGTCGGGGAGCTGTTTTTT. This chain connects TRBV11-2 to TRBJ2-2; 7 bases agree with TRBD2. The CDR3 consists of 15 residues. Germline values: CDR1 SGHAT, CDR2 FQNNGV. The V and J ends lost 4 bases and 7 bases, in that order; junction bases with no gene match: 9.